What follows describes a single T cell receptor (beta chain). The antigen remains undetermined. The germline CDR1 and CDR2 sequences are MDHEN and SYDVKM. The CDR3 extends over 16 amino acids. Trimming took 6 bases from V and 6 from J; bases not matched to a gene: 7. The sample comes from a study of T cells after posttransplantation cyclophosphamide. Findings of the study overall: Recipient CMV seropositivity and CMV reactivation strongly tracked TRB clonality. Blood and skin or GI T cell repertoires showed limited TRB overlap.

Cyclophosphamide on days +3 and +4 followed busulfan-fludarabine conditioning and a marrow graft. Method: immunoSEQ multiplex PCR; TCRdb's copy keeps in-frame clones and lacks some. The sample shows about 19,000 clones, approximately 90% of them seen only once. The chain joins TRBV28 to TRBJ2-1, with 14 bases lining up with TRBD2. The sequenced sample was PBMCs, obtained after allogeneic stem cell transplant with posttransplant cyclophosphamide. This sequence was found in a female patient in her 40s who received an allogeneic stem cell transplant from a related donor, was CMV-positive, and had no GVHD. The graft donor may have given rise to some T cells. The CDR3 spells CASSRLAGGEVNEQFF. CDR3 in DNA: TGTGCCAGCAGCCGACTAGCGGGAGGGGAAGTCAATGAGCAGTTCTTC.